This passage covers 10 T cell receptor beta chains from one sample sequenced in a study of chemoradiotherapy in HPV16-positive cancers. Only in-frame clones appear in the TCRdb table, and some are missing; sequencing was by immunoSEQ multiplex PCR. The sample shows more than 12,000 clones, 80% to 90% of them seen only once. The specimen was blood, collected from a patient who underwent chemoradiotherapy. The receptors here all came from a human donor with HPV-associated anogenital cancer.

J is TRBJ1-5 and V is TRBV7-8, with D uncertain. V lost 1 base and J lost 7, with 8 bases in between. Germline CDR1 and CDR2: SGHVS and FQNEAQ. This CDR3 region has 13 residues. This chain's CDR3 is CASSLVGGQPQHF. CDR3 in DNA: TGTGCCAGCAGCTTAGTTGGAGGGCAGCCCCAGCATTTT.

This clone occurred once. The same CDR3 also results from other DNA sequences found in this sample. The V gene is TRBV6-1, the J gene TRBJ1-2; D may be TRBD1 (5 bases). The germline V gene encodes CDR1 MNHNS and CDR2 SASEGT. V dropped 3 bases and J dropped 4 bases, with 9 bases sitting between them. CDR3 length: 13 amino acids. For the CDR3, the DNA is TGTGCCAGCAGTGAGAGGCAGGGCTATGGCTACACCTTC. Encoded protein: CASSERQGYGYTF.

This clone was seen only once. V gene TRBV21-1 combines with J gene TRBJ1-5. TRBV21-1 is reported as a pseudogene. The CDR3 contains 16 residues. The CDR3 protein is CASSKGRGNYNQPQHF. As DNA, the CDR3 is TGTGCCAGCAGCAAAGGTCGGGGTAATTACAATCAGCCCCAGCATTTT.

V gene TRBV7-2 combines with J gene TRBJ2-5; the match to TRBD2 covers 8 bases. Losses at the gene ends were 0 bases for V and 5 bases for J; bases not matched to a gene: 2. The length of the CDR3 is 14 residues. Germline loops: CDR1 SGHTA, CDR2 FQGNSA. CDR3 in amino acids: CASSLAGRAETQYF. DNA for the CDR3: TGTGCCAGCAGCTTAGCCGGGAGGGCGGAGACCCAGTACTTC.

This chain joins TRBV18 and TRBJ1-1; 10 bases are a match to TRBD1. Germline V CDR1 and CDR2: KGHSH, LQKENI. This CDR3 contains 16 residues. J lost 5 bases, V lost 3 bases, and 9 bases had no gene match. CDR3 nucleotides: TGTGCCAGCTCACCCAAGACAGGGGGCTGGAATACTGAAGCTTTCTTT. Its translation: CASSPKTGGWNTEAFF.

This clone occurred once. The V and J genes are TRBV14 and TRBJ1-4; 9 bases map to TRBD1. This CDR3 is built from 14 residues. Germline assignment: CDR1 SGHDN and CDR2 FVKESK. Trimming removed 4 bases from V and 5 bases from J; junction bases left unmatched: 2. CDR3 DNA sequence: TGTGCCAGCAGCCGAGGGACAGGGAATGAAAAACTGTTTTTT. Translated: CASSRGTGNEKLFF.

J is TRBJ2-6 and V is TRBV6-1; unclear D gene. The CDR3 contains 13 residues. CDR1 is MNHNS, CDR2 SASEGT, per germline. Trimming took 8 bases from V and 4 from J, leaving 9 bases between them. CDR3: CASLQFGANVLTF. The CDR3 DNA is TGTGCCAGCCTCCAGTTCGGGGCCAACGTCCTGACTTTC.

This chain connects TRBV19 to TRBJ1-6; D remains unclear. Germline assignment: CDR1 LNHDA and CDR2 SQIVND (reference sequence). The CDR3 runs 17 residues. Trimming removed 5 bases at V and 6 bases at J, with 20 bases between. The CDR3 region has the DNA TGTGCCAGTAGTCCAAATTTTGCCAGCCTATCTAATTCACCCCTCCACTTT. It yields the protein CASSPNFASLSNSPLHF.

The CDR3 region has the DNA TGTGCCAGCAGGGACGCCAGTACGCAGTATTTT. It codes for CASRDASTQYF. V and J are TRBV6-1 and TRBJ2-3; D unclear. V lost 6 bases to trimming and J lost 8 bases, with 9 bases between them. From germline, CDR1 is MNHNS and CDR2 SASEGT. CDR3 length equals 11 residues.

The chain has TRBV12-5 and TRBJ1-1; unclear D gene. The CDR3 is 14 residues long. The germline V gene encodes CDR1 LGHNT and CDR2 FRNRAP. Trimming stripped 1 base from V and 3 bases from J, with 9 bases between. Written as DNA, the CDR3 is TGTGCTAGTGGTTTGGATGGGTGGGACACTGAAGCTTTCTTT. This sequence encodes CASGLDGWDTEAFF.